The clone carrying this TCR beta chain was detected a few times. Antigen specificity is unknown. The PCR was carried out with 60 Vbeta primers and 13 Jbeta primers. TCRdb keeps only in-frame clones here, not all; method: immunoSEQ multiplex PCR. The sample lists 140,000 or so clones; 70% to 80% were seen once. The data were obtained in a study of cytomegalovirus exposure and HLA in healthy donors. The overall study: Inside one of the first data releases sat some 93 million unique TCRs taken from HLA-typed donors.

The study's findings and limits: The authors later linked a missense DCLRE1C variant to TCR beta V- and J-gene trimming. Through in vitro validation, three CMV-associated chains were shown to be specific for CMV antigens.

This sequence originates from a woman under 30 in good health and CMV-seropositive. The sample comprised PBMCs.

In DNA, the CDR3 is TGTGCCAGCAGTTACTTTCGAACAGGGTCCTACGAGCAGTACTTC. Protein: CASSYFRTGSYEQYF. The chain combines TRBV6-6 with TRBJ2-7; D is perhaps TRBD1 (6 bases). The CDR3 has 15 residues. V lost 1 base and J lost 1, with 11 bases in between. Germline lookup yields CDR1 MNHNY and CDR2 SVGAGI (reference sequence).